One sample yielded the 7 T cell receptor beta chains listed below, sequenced in a study of Ad26.COV2.S vaccination and SARS-CoV-2 variants. The assay was immunoSEQ multiplex PCR, and TCRdb's table has in-frame clones only and misses some. Here the sample spans around 300,000 clones, 70% to 90% being singletons. Treatment specified: roughly 18 received Ad26.COV2.S at low or high dose, single or two shots; a few received placebo; per-sample allocation not given. Sample collection was performed on day 63 after the first vaccine or placebo injection. The source material was peripheral blood, sampled in a trial of Ad26.COV2.S vaccine versus placebo. The receptors shown here come from a person aged 18-65 years who received the Ad26.COV2.S COVID-19 vaccine or a placebo.

V and J are TRBV4-2 and TRBJ2-1, with a weak D call TRBD2 (6 bases). The CDR3 has 16 residues. CDR1 is LGHNA and CDR2 is YNFKEQ in the germline V gene. Trimming left V 0 bases short and J 12 bases short, with 21 bases between. Here the CDR3 reads CASSQEKGGTLGGQFF. The CDR3 region has the DNA TGTGCCAGCAGCCAAGAAAAGGGCGGGACCCTGGGCGGGCAGTTCTTC.

This chain uses TRBV20-1 with TRBJ2-2; D gene unclear. The CDR3 sequence is 16 residues long. V lost 3 bases and J lost 2, with 16 bases in between. Germline V lookup: CDR1 DFQATT, CDR2 SNEGSKA (reference sequence). CDR3 coding DNA: TGCAGTGCTAGTAGGTGGGCCGTGGGAAACACCGGGGAGCTGTTTTTT. Translation gives CSASRWAVGNTGELFF.

The rearrangement uses TRBV4-3 and TRBJ2-3; D gene uncertain. The germline V gene encodes CDR1 LGHNA and CDR2 YSLEER. Trimming shortened V by 4 bases and J by 0 bases, and 11 bases separated the two germline ends. CDR3 length: 15 amino acids. CDR3 loop: CASSPLVGSTDTQYF. The CDR3 DNA reads as TGCGCCAGCAGCCCCCTGGTTGGGAGCACAGATACGCAGTATTTT.

The chain joins TRBV4-1 to TRBJ2-7; a weak D match, TRBD2 (7 bases). The germline V and J ends were trimmed by 0 bases and 3 bases, with 12 bases remaining between them. The length of the CDR3 is 15 residues. Per the germline V gene, CDR1 is MGHRA and CDR2 is YSYEKL. CDR3 coding DNA: TGCGCCAGCAGCCAAGAGGCGGGGGCGGGCTACGAGCAGTACTTC. It yields the protein CASSQEAGAGYEQYF.

This chain connects TRBV4-3 to TRBJ1-1; weak D call: TRBD1 (6 bases). The CDR3 consists of 16 residues. The germline V and J ends were trimmed by 0 bases and 0 bases, with 11 bases remaining between them. In germline, CDR1 is LGHNA, CDR2 YSLEER. The CDR3 DNA follows: TGCGCCAGCAGCCAAGACATCGGGGGCATGAACACTGAAGCTTTCTTT. This translates into CASSQDIGGMNTEAFF.

The CDR3 sequence is CASSSIFGTEGKPLHF. The DNA of the CDR3 is TGTGCCAGCAGTTCCATCTTCGGGACAGAAGGGAAACCCCTCCACTTT. This chain joins TRBV6-2 or TRBV6-3 and TRBJ1-6; TRBD1 aligns across 7 bases. The CDR3 extends over 16 amino acids. Germline assignment: CDR1 MNHEY and CDR2 SVGEGT. J was trimmed by 12 bases and V by 4 bases; bases with no gene match: 15.

This chain links TRBV6-5 with TRBJ2-7, with D hard to call. The ends were cut back, 9 bases at V and 6 bases at J, with 18 bases in the middle. CDR3 length equals 13 residues. CDR1 is MNHEY and CDR2 is SVGAGI in the germline V gene. CDR3 protein: CASSAGEVSEQYF. The DNA for the CDR3 is TGTGCCAGTTCCGCCGGAGAAGTAAGCGAGCAGTACTTC.